Each of the 25 T cell receptor beta chains below was sequenced from the same sample in a study of immune evolution from preneoplasia to lung adenocarcinoma. The protocol was immunoSEQ multiplex PCR, while the TCRdb copy is restricted to in-frame clones and leaves out a portion. The profile shows about 2,500 clones, about 82% of them singletons. Sequencing was performed on FFPE normal lung tissue adjacent to the tumor. Every receptor here comes from a person in their fifties with lung adenocarcinoma.

V usage is TRBV4-2 and J usage is TRBJ2-3; D gene uncertain. Per germline, CDR1 LGHNA and CDR2 YNFKEQ. Trimming shortened V by 1 base and J by 0 bases, and 5 bases separated the two germline ends. The CDR3 is made up of 14 amino acids. CDR3 sequence reads: CASSQVQSTDTQYF. CDR3 bases: TGTGCCAGCAGCCAAGTCCAGAGCACAGATACGCAGTATTTT.

This chain connects TRBV4-1 to TRBJ2-7; 11 nucleotides line up with TRBD2. Germline V gene sequence: CDR1 MGHRA, CDR2 YSYEKL. Trimming removed 5 bases from V and 1 base from J; junction bases left unmatched: 4. The CDR3 consists of 15 residues. CDR3 sequence reads: CASSERLAGSYEQYF. The CDR3 DNA is TGCGCCAGCAGCGAGCGACTAGCGGGATCCTACGAGCAGTACTTC.

The genes are TRBV29-1 and TRBJ1-2; D might be TRBD1 (6 bases). Germline-derived CDR1 and CDR2 are SQVTM and ANQGSEA. Trimming shortened V by 3 bases and J by 7 bases, and 15 bases separated the two germline ends. The CDR3 spans 13 residues. The CDR3, as DNA: TGCAGCGTTGAGTCCGGGGCCAGGGGTGGCTACACCTTC. Translating it yields CSVESGARGGYTF. Full variable domain (outside the CDR3, taken from reference TRBV29-1 and TRBJ1-2): SAVISQKPSRDICQRGTSLTIQCQVDSQVTMMFWYRQQPGQSLTLIATANQGSEATYESGFVIDKFPISRPNLTFSTLTVSNMSPEDSSIYLCSVESGARGGYTFGSGTRLTVV.

Here the CDR3 DNA reads TGTGCCAGCAGTTTAGGTCACTCGGGGGGCTACACCTTC. Its protein product is CASSLGHSGGYTF. The rearrangement joins TRBV27 to TRBJ1-2; no reliable D call. The CDR3 consists of 13 residues. The ends were cut back, 2 bases at V and 8 bases at J, with 12 bases in the middle. Germline V gene data show CDR1 as MNHEY and CDR2 as SMNVEV (reference sequence).

V usage is TRBV7-9 and J usage is TRBJ2-3; no clear D. Per the germline V gene, CDR1 is SEHNR and CDR2 is FQNEAQ (reference sequence). This CDR3 comprises 16 residues. The V end lost 5 bases, the J end lost 2 bases, and 17 bases lay between the germline ends. The DNA of the CDR3 is TGTGCCAGCAGCAACCGAGGCATCGCTGACACAGATACGCAGTATTTT. Its translation is CASSNRGIADTDTQYF. The whole variable domain, remainder taken from reference TRBV7-9 and TRBJ2-3, is DTGVSQNPRHKITKRGQNVTFRCDPISEHNRLYWYRQTLGQGPEFLTYFQNEAQLEKSRLLSDRFSAERPKGSFSTLEIQRTEQGDSAMYLCASSNRGIADTDTQYFGPGTRLTVL.

The rearrangement joins TRBV19 to TRBJ2-7; either TRBD1 or TRBD2 may fit D (5 bases each). The CDR3 runs 12 residues. Germline V gene data show CDR1 as LNHDA and CDR2 as SQIVND (reference sequence). Trimming stripped 5 bases from V and 3 bases from J, with 8 bases between. CDR3 sequence (DNA): TGTGCCAGTAGTCCGGGGCACTACGAGCAGTACTTC. Protein: CASSPGHYEQYF.

V usage is TRBV7-8 and J usage is TRBJ1-2; 8 bases line up with TRBD1. V trimming: 5 bases; J trimming: 7 bases; junction bases outside the gene matches: 6. This CDR3 region has 13 residues. Germline lookup yields CDR1 SGHVS and CDR2 FQNEAQ. The DNA of the CDR3 is TGTGCCAGCAGCCTCAGGGGGCAGATTGGCTACACCTTC. Translation: CASSLRGQIGYTF.

The CDR3 loop reads CASSFKGKANEKLFF. CDR3 sequence (DNA): TGTGCCAGCAGCTTCAAGGGAAAGGCTAATGAAAAACTGTTTTTT. The rearrangement joins TRBV11-2 to TRBJ1-4; no firm D call. Germline V CDR1 and CDR2: SGHAT, FQNNGV. This CDR3 is 15 amino acids long. Trimming took off 3 bases at V and 3 bases at J, with 11 bases between the two ends.

This chain uses TRBV7-2 with TRBJ2-7, with 7 bases lining up with TRBD2. Looked up from germline, CDR1 is SGHTA and CDR2 is FQGNSA. V trimming: 5 bases; J trimming: 1 base; junction bases outside the gene matches: 14. The CDR3 spans 17 residues. CDR3 amino acids: CASSPRVGGAGSYEQYF. The CDR3 bases are TGTGCCAGCAGCCCCCGGGTTGGGGGAGCGGGGTCCTACGAGCAGTACTTC.

The chain couples TRBV6-1 to TRBJ2-2; a possible D gene is TRBD2 (6 bases). Germline CDR1 is MNHNS and CDR2 is SASEGT. With 0 bases removed from V and 5 bases from J, the gap between germline ends came to 7 bases. The CDR3 spans 14 residues. The chain's CDR3 is CASSEAGLTGELFF. The CDR3, as DNA: TGTGCCAGCAGTGAAGCCGGACTAACCGGGGAGCTGTTTTTT.

The chain uses TRBV5-1 and TRBJ2-1; 7 positions agree with TRBD1. CDR3 length: 13 amino acids. The ends lost 0 bases at V and 12 bases at J; junction bases unmatched: 6. Germline CDR1 SGHRS, CDR2 YFSETQ. As DNA, the CDR3 is TGCGCCAGCAGCTTGGCCTCGGACAGGTCGCAGTTCTTC. Translating gives CASSLASDRSQFF.

The chain is built from TRBV7-9 and TRBJ1-4; no reliable D call. This CDR3 comprises 15 residues. Germline V gene sequence: CDR1 SEHNR, CDR2 FQNEAQ (reference sequence). The V end was cut by 2 bases, the J end by 6 bases, with 13 bases between. For the CDR3, the DNA is TGTGCCAGCAGCTTATTCACCACCTCCGATGAAAAACTGTTTTTT. It specifies CASSLFTTSDEKLFF.

V and J are TRBV5-6 and TRBJ2-7; the D gene is possibly TRBD2 (5 bases). The CDR3 loop spans 14 amino acids. V gave up 6 bases and J gave up 7 bases, with 20 bases separating them. The germline V gene encodes CDR1 SGHDT and CDR2 YYEEEE. The CDR3 region is CASTAGIARGEQYF. The CDR3 nucleotides are TGTGCCAGCACCGCGGGTATTGCCCGCGGAGAGCAGTACTTC.

The chain couples TRBV27 to TRBJ2-5, with D possibly matching TRBD2 (6 bases). The CDR3 runs 13 residues. Germline lookup yields CDR1 MNHEY and CDR2 SMNVEV (reference sequence). Trimming removed 4 bases from V and 9 bases from J, with 15 bases in between. The CDR3 region has the DNA TGTGCCAGCAGTTCGGGACTGTATAGGCCCCAGTACTTC. Translation gives CASSSGLYRPQYF.

Written as DNA, the CDR3 is TGTGCCAGCTCAGTCAGACAGGGCGGCACCGGGGAGCTGTTTTTT. This sequence encodes CASSVRQGGTGELFF. The V gene is TRBV18, the J gene TRBJ2-2, with 7 nucleotides matching TRBD1. Germline CDR1 reads KGHSH; CDR2 reads LQKENI. This CDR3 comprises 15 residues. V lost 5 bases, J lost 4 bases, and 7 bases stayed unmatched.

This sequence joins TRBV30 and TRBJ2-2; perhaps TRBD1 as D (5 bases). Per the germline V gene, CDR1 is GTSNPN and CDR2 is SVGIG (reference sequence). The CDR3 is 16 amino acids. V lost 7 bases, J lost 3 bases, and 21 bases lay in between. The CDR3 spells CASRAGRAIYTGELFF. CDR3 sequence (DNA): TGTGCCTCTAGGGCCGGCAGGGCGATATACACCGGGGAGCTGTTTTTT.

This clone has more than one count but fewer than ten. The chain has TRBV7-2 and TRBJ2-1; D may be TRBD2 (7 bases). Germline lookup yields CDR1 SGHTA and CDR2 FQGNSA. The ends were cut back, 5 bases at V and 9 bases at J, with 23 bases in the middle. The CDR3 runs 16 residues. The DNA for the CDR3 is TGTGCCAGCAGCCCAGAGGGTAGGGGGGGGCAAGGTGAGCAGTTCTTC. It encodes CASSPEGRGGQGEQFF.

V is TRBV14 and J is TRBJ2-5; TRBD2 matches 7 bases. CDR1 SGHDN and CDR2 FVKESK come from the germline V gene. CDR3 length: 15 amino acids. V dropped 4 bases and J dropped 3; count of bases not matched to a gene: 8. CDR3 protein: CASSRLGTTEETQYF. The DNA for the CDR3 is TGTGCCAGCAGCCGCCTGGGGACTACCGAAGAGACCCAGTACTTC.

The CDR3 sequence: CASSQGTPYSDTQYF. The CDR3 nucleotides are TGTGCCAGCAGCCAAGGGACACCCTATTCAGATACGCAGTATTTT. The chain links TRBV4-2 to TRBJ2-3, with a possible D match to TRBD1 (5 bases). The CDR3 sequence is 15 residues long. The germline gives CDR1 LGHNA, CDR2 YNFKEQ. V shed 1 base and J shed 4 bases, with 12 bases lying between them.

The chain is built from TRBV29-1 and TRBJ2-5, with TRBD1 matching 11 bases. The CDR3 has 16 amino acids. Germline CDR1 reads SQVTM; CDR2 reads ANQGSEA. The trim removed 2 bases at V and 2 bases at J, leaving 7 bases unmatched. CDR3 nucleotide sequence: TGCAGCGTTGAAAGGGGACAGGGGGACACTCAAGAGACCCAGTACTTC. Amino acids: CSVERGQGDTQETQYF.

This clone appeared a few times. The chain uses TRBV15 and TRBJ1-5; maybe TRBD1 (6 bases). Trimming took 3 bases from V and 0 from J, leaving 18 bases between them. CDR1 is LNHNV and CDR2 is YYDKDF in the germline V gene (reference sequence). The CDR3 runs 18 residues. The CDR3, as DNA: TGTGCCACCAGCAGCTCAATTGACAGGTTTTATAGCAATCAGCCCCAGCATTTT. Amino acids: CATSSSIDRFYSNQPQHF.

V usage is TRBV7-9 and J usage is TRBJ1-4; 9 bases agree with TRBD1. The V segment lost 4 bases and the J segment 6 bases; nucleotides outside the gene matches: 3. Germline CDR1 reads SEHNR; CDR2 reads FQNEAQ (reference sequence). CDR3 size: 14 residues. The CDR3 coding sequence is TGTGCCAGCAGCTCGACAGGGGGAGATGAAAAACTGTTTTTT. Translating it yields CASSSTGGDEKLFF. Drawing the rest from reference TRBV7-9 and TRBJ1-4, the complete variable domain is DTGVSQNPRHKITKRGQNVTFRCDPISEHNRLYWYRQTLGQGPEFLTYFQNEAQLEKSRLLSDRFSAERPKGSFSTLEIQRTEQGDSAMYLCASSSTGGDEKLFFGSGTQLSVL.

The chain has TRBV19 and TRBJ1-5; D is undetermined. The CDR3 covers 15 residues. V lost 2 bases, J lost 0 bases, and 8 bases lay in between. CDR1 is LNHDA and CDR2 is SQIVND in the germline V gene (reference sequence). The CDR3 protein is CASSITGSSNQPQHF. Here the CDR3 DNA reads TGTGCCAGTAGTATAACGGGGTCTAGCAATCAGCCCCAGCATTTT.

J is TRBJ2-1 and V is TRBV4-1; TRBD2 agrees at 16 bases. The germline CDR1 and CDR2 sequences are MGHRA and YSYEKL. The CDR3 length is 19 residues. J gave up 4 bases and V 3 bases, and 9 bases lay outside the gene matches. The CDR3 here is CASSHPGLAGGSEYNEQFF. The CDR3 DNA follows: TGCGCCAGCAGCCACCCGGGACTAGCGGGAGGGTCGGAATACAATGAGCAGTTCTTC.

J is TRBJ1-1 and V is TRBV30; weak D call: TRBD1 (5 bases). V was shortened by 3 bases and J by 3 bases, with 11 bases between the two germline ends. CDR1 GTSNPN and CDR2 SVGIG come from the germline V gene (reference sequence). The CDR3 contains 13 residues. The CDR3 DNA reads as TGTGCCTGGAGGCCCTCGGGGGACACTGAAGCTTTCTTT. It specifies CAWRPSGDTEAFF.